The sequence of this T cell receptor beta chain was determined in a study of human T cells and chemical hapten exposure. The time point: patch test 3, about 24 weeks after DPC sensitization. Indicated treatment: therapeutic diphenylcyclopropenone sensitization with weekly scalp DPC. Ahead of each patch test application, blood was drawn. The study's findings and limits: Expanded TCRs showed more large CDR3 clusters than pre-sensitization or healthy control sets.

This clonotype has just a few counts. Its antigen remains unknown. Via MiXCR, TCRdb re-called the RACE reads, giving one row per CDR3 protein. The sample records 25,000 to 35,000 distinct CDR3 sequences, over 4.5% being singletons. The receptor was isolated from a man younger than 40 with alopecia areata. Some clones in this sample may be carry-over from other donors' samples. The material was whole blood, obtained in connection with sensitization to the hapten diphenylcyclopropenone (DPC).

The CDR3 sequence is CASSQEQGDSPLHF. CDR3 sequence (DNA): TGTGCCAGCAGCCAAGAACAGGGGGATTCACCCCTCCACTTT. The V gene is TRBV4-2, the J gene TRBJ1-6; 8 positions agree with TRBD1. CDR3 size: 14 residues. Losses at the gene ends were 0 bases for V and 8 bases for J; bases not matched to a gene: 0. Germline CDR1 LGHNA, CDR2 YNFKEQ.